This TCR beta chain was observed in a study of CD8+CD57+ T cells in acquired aplastic anemia. For the study at large: Recorded DNA amounts for sorted CD4+ and CD8+ cells had an average of 3.2 ug. Points from the study as a whole: Approximately 30 CD8+ CDR3 sequences were shared between patients and controls.

Germline V CDR1 and CDR2: SGHNT, YYREEE (reference sequence). The CDR3 loop spans 16 amino acids. Trimming cost V 0 bases and J 5 bases, with 18 bases left between them. Before being chosen for sequencing, patients had shown CD8+CD57+ cell expansion by flow cytometry. A severe acquired aplastic anemia diagnosis applied to all patients. The template for TCR beta VDJ and CDR3 sequence profiling was genomic DNA. TCRdb ran MiXCR on the reads and lists one entry per CDR3 protein. Of about half a million distinct CDR3 sequences in the sample, around a third were seen once. The table lists this clonotype with a few counts. Its cognate antigen is unknown.

The V and J genes are TRBV5-4 and TRBJ2-7; D may correspond to TRBD1 or TRBD2 (6 bases each). Sequencing input: sorted CD4+, CD8+, or CD8+CD57+ T cells (not recorded which) from PBMCs. The TCR originated in a human donor with aplastic anemia. This chain's CDR3 is CASSLEAVRGLHEQYF. CDR3 nucleotide sequence: TGTGCCAGCAGCTTGGAGGCGGTTCGGGGGCTCCACGAGCAGTACTTC. The full variable domain, completed using reference TRBV5-4 and TRBJ2-7, is ETGVTQSPTHLIKTRGQQVTLRCSSQSGHNTVSWYQQALGQGPQFIFQYYREEENGRGNFPPRFSGLQFPNYSSELNVNALELDDSALYLCASSLEAVRGLHEQYFGPGTRLTVT.